This T cell receptor (beta chain) was sequenced in a study of CD8+CD57+ T cells in acquired aplastic anemia. Study background: The study obtained an average of around 3.1 ug of DNA from sorted CD4+ and CD8+ cells. General study results and limits: About 30 CD8+ CDR3 sequences occurred in both the patients and the controls. Simpson's diversity of CD8+ cells was not significantly different in patients compared with controls.

This clonotype was picked up one time. No antigen is known for it. Mismatch with germline at one junction end may stem from a read error. CDR3 length: 12 residues. Germline-derived CDR1 and CDR2 are SQVTM and ANQGSEA. By flow cytometry, patients selected for sequencing had shown an expansion of CD8+CD57+ cells. A severe acquired aplastic anemia diagnosis applied to all patients. Genomic DNA constituted the template upon which TCR beta VDJ and CDR3 profiling was performed. One entry per CDR3 protein, called by TCRdb with MiXCR from the reads. The sample shows approximately 120,000 distinct CDR3 sequences, 30% to 45% of them seen only once.

The specimen was sorted CD4+, CD8+, or CD8+CD57+ T cells (not recorded which) from PBMCs. V usage is TRBV29-1 and J usage is TRBJ1-1; D is ambiguous. This sequence was found in a human donor with aplastic anemia. Written as DNA, the CDR3 is TGCAGCGTAGATGGGATCGGCACTGGAGCTTTCTTT. Translation: CSVDGIGTGAFF.